This TCR beta chain was found in a study of shared clonotypes between healthy human individuals. Across the whole study: Per-donor plates numbered three CD4 naive, three CD4 memory, two CD8 naive and one CD8 memory. Findings and caveats of the study: Non-shared clonotypes were found to have lower generation probabilities than the clonotypes that were shared by all four of the sorted-subset donors.

Sorted-subset replicate PCR reactions contained roughly 200 ng DNA, corresponding to some 30,000 T cell genomes. Clones were read by immunoSEQ multiplex PCR, and TCRdb kept only the in-frame ones, dropping some. The table shows under 1 million clones, with 90% to 98% occurring only once. On this clone itself: Its specificity is not known.

Naive CD8 cells lacked CD45RO and underwent positive selection for CCR7, leaving out terminally differentiated effector memory CD45RA+ cells. All participating donors were Caucasian adults from Nashville, Tennessee. This sequence originates from a man aged 30-40 years in good health. Sequencing was carried out using naive CD8+ T cells sorted from blood.

CDR3 amino acids: CASSQHASGGADTQYF. The CDR3 DNA sequence: TGCGCCAGCAGCCAACACGCCTCAGGCGGGGCAGATACGCAGTATTTT. The chain is built from TRBV4-1 and TRBJ2-3; maybe TRBD2 (6 bases). Trimming left V 2 bases short and J 4 bases short, with 16 bases between. Germline V gene data show CDR1 as MGHRA and CDR2 as YSYEKL. This CDR3 contains 16 residues.